A single sample gave rise to the 3 T cell receptor beta chains below, sequenced in a study of CD8+CD57+ T cells in acquired aplastic anemia. It was genomic DNA that served as the template for profiling TCR beta VDJ and CDR3. TCRdb called the reads again in MiXCR, with one record for every CDR3 protein. Among around 170,000 distinct CDR3 sequences listed, 40% to 50% were seen once. Input material: sorted CD4+, CD8+, or CD8+CD57+ T cells (not recorded which) from PBMCs. All receptors come from a human donor in good health.

As concerns this clonotype: Given a much more abundant clone one base away, this may be a read error. No conserved phenylalanine or tryptophan is present at the end of the CDR3, so a read error is the likely explanation. The V call is TRBV12-5, the J call TRBJ2-7; D possibly corresponds to TRBD2 (5 bases). CDR1 LGHNT and CDR2 FRNRAP come from the germline V gene. The CDR3 totals 15 residues. V dropped 6 bases and J dropped 0 bases, with 15 bases sitting between them. The CDR3 here is CASGPVIGSSYEQYL. In nucleotides, the CDR3 is TGTGCTAGTGGCCCGGTTATTGGGAGCTCCTACGAGCAGTACCTC.

The genes are TRBV20-1 and TRBJ2-3, with D perhaps matching TRBD1 or TRBD2 (5 bases each). The V end was cut by 3 bases, the J end by 4 bases, with 8 bases between. This CDR3 region has 12 residues. Germline CDR1 and CDR2: DFQATT and SNEGSKA (reference sequence). The CDR3: CSASGGADTQYF. CDR3 nucleotides: TGCAGTGCTAGTGGGGGTGCAGATACGCAGTATTTT.

V usage is TRBV6-1 and J usage is TRBJ1-2; D is undetermined. Trimming stripped 8 bases from V and 0 bases from J, with 16 bases between. CDR1 is MNHNS and CDR2 is SASEGT in the germline V gene. This CDR3 has 15 residues. The DNA for the CDR3 is TGTGCCAGCTGCGTGCTGAGACTCTCTAACTATGGCTACACCTTC. Protein sequence: CASCVLRLSNYGYTF.